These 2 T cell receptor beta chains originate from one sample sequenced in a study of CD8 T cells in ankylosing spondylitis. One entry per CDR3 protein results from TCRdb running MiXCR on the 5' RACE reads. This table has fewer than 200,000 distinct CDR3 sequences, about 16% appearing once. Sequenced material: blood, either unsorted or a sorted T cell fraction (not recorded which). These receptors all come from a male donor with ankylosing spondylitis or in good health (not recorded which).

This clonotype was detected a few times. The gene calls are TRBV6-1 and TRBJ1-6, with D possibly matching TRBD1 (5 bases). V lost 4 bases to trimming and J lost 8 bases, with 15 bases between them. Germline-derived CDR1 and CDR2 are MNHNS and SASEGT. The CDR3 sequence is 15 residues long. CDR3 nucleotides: TGTGCCAGCAGTGTACAACGGCAGGGCGATTCACCCCTCCACTTT. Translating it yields CASSVQRQGDSPLHF.

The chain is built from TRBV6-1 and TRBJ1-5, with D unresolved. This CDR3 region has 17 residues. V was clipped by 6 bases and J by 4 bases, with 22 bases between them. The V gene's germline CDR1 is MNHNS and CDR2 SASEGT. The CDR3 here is CASSPLDGLLGNQPQHF. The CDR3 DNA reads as TGTGCCAGCAGCCCGTTGGACGGACTCCTAGGGAATCAGCCCCAGCATTTT.